Sequencing of this T cell receptor (beta chain) was carried out in a study of T cell responses to AZD1222 COVID-19 vaccine. Findings and limits, study-wide: Targets within unmutated variant regions were reportedly found for nearly half of spike-specific TCRs. Vaccine-associated CD4 TCRs ranged over spike, dominating at 160-218 and 743-854. Elevations in Spike-specific TCR breadth and depth followed administration of two AZD1222 doses.

Profiled with immunoSEQ multiplex PCR; TCRdb holds only in-frame clones, not every one. The sample comprises approximately 150,000 clones, 90% of which are singletons, and around 6.3% rests with the top ten. About this clone: Antigen: not known.

The CDR3 has 17 amino acids. The chain links TRBV21-1 to TRBJ2-5; the tabulated D call, TRBD2, remains unverified against the DNA. TRBV21-1 is annotated as a pseudogene. The receptor was isolated from an adult who received the AZD1222 COVID-19 vaccine. This material consisted of peripheral blood, taken 28 days after the second AZD1222 dose. The CDR3 DNA sequence: TGTGCCAGCAGCAAAGTTGTTAGATTTTTTTGTAAAGAGACCCAGTACTTC. Amino acid sequence: CASSKVVRFFCKETQYF.